The TCR beta chain under discussion was sequenced for a study of regulatory T cells in long-lasting Graves disease. A note on this clonotype: Its target is unknown.

Assembly of TCR beta libraries relied on iRepertoire HTBI primers together with Arm-PCR of CDR3 regions. Per the study methods: Taken together, the samples had 55 to 70 TRBV and 15 or so TRBJ segments identified. TCRdb analysed the multiplex PCR reads with MiXCR anew, one entry per CDR3 protein. The V and J calls, along with clone size, are taken from TCRdb and not from the paper's own processing. The table lists 400,000 to 600,000 distinct CDR3 sequences, approximately 21% of them singletons. Study conclusions and caveats: Lower TCR diversity was seen in persistent Graves' patients than in newly diagnosed ones. Limited samples may have lowered accuracy.

V lost 5 bases, J lost 7 bases, and 14 bases lay in between. The length of the CDR3 is 12 residues. The germline V gene has CDR1 GTSNPN and CDR2 SVGIG (reference sequence). Documented time point: persistent/refractory GD, antithyroid drugs over 5 years with positive TRAb. The TCR library used RNA extracted from PBMCs. The source is a female donor with Graves disease. Sequenced here: peripheral blood mononuclear cells (PBMCs), sampled when the disease was refractory, from a patient treated with antithyroid drugs. The rearrangement joins TRBV30 to TRBJ1-2; TRBD1 is a possible D gene (5 bases). Written as DNA, the CDR3 is TGTGCCTGGGGGGTTGGGGACTTTGGCTACACCTTC. It specifies CAWGVGDFGYTF.